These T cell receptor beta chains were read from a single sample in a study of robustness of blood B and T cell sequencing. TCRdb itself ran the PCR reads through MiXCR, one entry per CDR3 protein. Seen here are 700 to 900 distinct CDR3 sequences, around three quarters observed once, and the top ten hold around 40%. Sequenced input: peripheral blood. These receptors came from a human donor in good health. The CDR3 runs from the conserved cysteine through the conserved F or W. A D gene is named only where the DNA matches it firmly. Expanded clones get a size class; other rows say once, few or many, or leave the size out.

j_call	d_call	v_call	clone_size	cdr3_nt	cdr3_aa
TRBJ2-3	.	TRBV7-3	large	TGTGCCAGCAGCTCTGGGGTTTCCGCAGATACGCAGTATTTT	CASSSGVSADTQYF
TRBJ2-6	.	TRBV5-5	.	TGTGCCAGCAGCTTTTTGAGCTCTGGGGCCAACGTCCTGACTTTC	CASSFLSSGANVLTF
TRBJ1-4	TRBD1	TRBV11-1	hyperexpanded	TGTGCCAGCAGCCCGCAGGGGGCAACTAATGAAAAACTGTTTTTT	CASSPQGATNEKLFF
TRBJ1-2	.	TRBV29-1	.	TGCAGCGTTGTCGCTTTAGAGAGCTACACCTTC	CSVVALESYTF
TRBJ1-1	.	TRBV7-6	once	TGTGCCAGCAGCAAAGATATGAACACTGAAGCTTTCTTT	CASSKDMNTEAFF
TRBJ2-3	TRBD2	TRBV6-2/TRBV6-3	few	TGTGCCAGCACTAGCGGGGGCACAGATACGCAGTATTTT	CASTSGGTDTQYF
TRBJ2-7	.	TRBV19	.	TGTGCCAGTAGTGCTGGCCGGTCCTCGAACGAGCAGTACTTC	CASSAGRSSNEQYF
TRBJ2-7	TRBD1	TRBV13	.	TGTGCCAGCAGCTCCGGGACAGGGTACGAGCAGTACTTC	CASSSGTGYEQYF
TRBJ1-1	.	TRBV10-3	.	TGTGCCATCAGTGACCCGCGGAACACTGAAGCTTTCTTT	CAISDPRNTEAFF
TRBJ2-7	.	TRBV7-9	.	TGTGCCAGCAGCTTCGAGCAGGGGTTCTCCTACGAGCAGTACTTC	CASSFEQGFSYEQYF
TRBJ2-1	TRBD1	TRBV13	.	TGTGCCAGCAGCCGGGACAGGGCCTCCTACAATGAGCAGTTCTTC	CASSRDRASYNEQFF
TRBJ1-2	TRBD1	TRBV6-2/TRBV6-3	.	TGTGCCAGCAGTTACTCGGGACAGGCTAACTATGGCTACACCTTC	CASSYSGQANYGYTF
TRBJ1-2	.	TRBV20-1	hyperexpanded	TGCAGTGCTAGAGAGGGGGCCATTTATGGCTACACCTTC	CSAREGAIYGYTF
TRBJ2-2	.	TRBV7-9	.	TGTGCCAGCAGCCGGGGCACCGGGGAGCTGTTTTTT	CASSRGTGELFF
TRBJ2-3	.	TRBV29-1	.	TGCAGCGTTGAGGCTGGGAACACAGATACGCAGTATTTT	CSVEAGNTDTQYF
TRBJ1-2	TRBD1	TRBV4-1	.	TGCGCCAGCAGCCAAGATCTGGACAGGGGTTACTATGGCTACACCTTC	CASSQDLDRGYYGYTF
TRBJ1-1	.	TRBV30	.	TGTGCCTGGAGTCTTCAACCGGGGGCTGAAGCTTTCTTT	CAWSLQPGAEAFF
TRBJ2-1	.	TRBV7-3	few	TGTGCCAGCAGCGAATCCCCCCATTCCGGGCGAGAGCAGTTCTTC	CASSESPHSGREQFF
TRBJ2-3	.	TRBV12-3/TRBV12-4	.	TGTGCCAGCACCCACTCGGACAGAACAGATACGCAGTATTTT	CASTHSDRTDTQYF
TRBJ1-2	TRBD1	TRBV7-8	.	TGTGCCAGCAGCTTAGCAACAGGGGCCTATGGCTACACCTTC	CASSLATGAYGYTF
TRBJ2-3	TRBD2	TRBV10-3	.	TGTGCCATCAGTGAGCTAGCGGGGCAGGGGAATACGCAGTATTTT	CAISELAGQGNTQYF
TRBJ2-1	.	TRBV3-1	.	TGTGCCAGCAGCCACCTCGGACAGCCCAGGTACAATGAGCAGTTCTTC	CASSHLGQPRYNEQFF
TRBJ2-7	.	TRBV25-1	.	TGTGCCAGCGGGGGTGGCTCGGGTGCGCAGTACTTC	CASGGGSGAQYF
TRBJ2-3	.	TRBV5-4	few	TGTGCCAGCAGCTTGTACACCGGGACACGGGGGATTCGGAATACGCAGTATTTT	CASSLYTGTRGIRNTQYF
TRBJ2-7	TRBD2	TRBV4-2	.	TGTGCCAGCAGCCAAGGGCTAGCGGGGATTGGCTACGAGCAGTACTTC	CASSQGLAGIGYEQYF
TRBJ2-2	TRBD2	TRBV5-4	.	TGTGCCAGCAGCTCTGGGACTAGCGGGGGGACCGGGGAGCTGTTTTTT	CASSSGTSGGTGELFF
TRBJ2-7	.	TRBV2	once	TGTGCCAGCACTTGGGACATACGCTCCTACGAGCAGTACTTC	CASTWDIRSYEQYF